The rows below give T cell receptor beta chains drawn from one sample of a study of CD8 T cells in ankylosing spondylitis. TCRdb fed the 5' RACE reads into MiXCR, producing one record per CDR3 protein. The repertoire has 700,000 to 850,000 distinct CDR3 sequences, 12% of them found once; the top ten carry 0.51%. Sequenced input: blood, either unsorted or a sorted T cell fraction (not recorded which). The receptors were sampled from a male donor with ankylosing spondylitis. The CDR3 runs from the conserved cysteine through the conserved F or W. D genes are given only for firm matches. Clone sizes are given selectively: once, few, many, or a class where the clone is expanded.

v_call	j_call	clone_size	d_call	cdr3_aa	cdr3_nt
TRBV12-3/TRBV12-4	TRBJ1-6	many	NA	CASRARTAYNSPLHF	TGTGCCAGCAGGGCTAGAACCGCATATAATTCACCCCTCCACTTT
TRBV5-1	TRBJ1-1	NA	NA	CASSRKQVNTEAFF	TGCGCCAGCTCCCGTAAACAGGTTAACACTGAAGCTTTCTTT
TRBV29-1	TRBJ1-5	NA	TRBD1	CSVEEEQGQPQHF	TGCAGCGTTGAAGAGGAACAGGGGCAGCCCCAGCATTTT
TRBV6-2/TRBV6-3	TRBJ1-1	NA	NA	CASTERTVNTEAFF	TGTGCCAGCACCGAAAGGACTGTGAACACTGAAGCTTTCTTT
TRBV18	TRBJ1-1	few	NA	CASQFTANTEAFF	TGTGCCAGCCAATTCACGGCGAACACTGAAGCTTTCTTT
TRBV7-8	TRBJ1-4	NA	NA	CASSLGVLRGEKLFF	TGTGCCAGCAGCTTAGGGGTGCTCCGGGGGGAAAAACTGTTTTTT
TRBV6-6	TRBJ2-7	NA	NA	CASTRGGYEQYF	TGTGCCAGCACTCGGGGTGGATACGAGCAGTACTTC
TRBV4-3	TRBJ1-5	many	NA	CASSQDRPTAAWGQPQHF	TGCGCCAGCAGCCAAGACCGTCCGACAGCCGCCTGGGGTCAGCCCCAGCATTTT
TRBV7-2	TRBJ1-5	few	NA	CASGLVSLAPQHF	TGTGCCAGCGGACTGGTTTCGTTGGCGCCCCAGCATTTT
TRBV7-3	TRBJ2-3	few	TRBD2	CASSQAGGLATQYF	TGTGCCAGCAGCCAAGCGGGGGGGTTGGCTACGCAGTATTTT
TRBV6-5	TRBJ1-6	many	TRBD1	CASSDRERPLHF	TGTGCCAGCAGCGACAGGGAGCGGCCCCTCCACTTT
TRBV4-3	TRBJ2-1	few	NA	CASSQEGGGRGYNEQFF	TGCGCCAGCAGCCAAGAAGGGGGAGGGCGGGGGTACAATGAGCAGTTCTTC
TRBV9	TRBJ2-5	NA	NA	CASSYDPPGAQYF	TGTGCCAGCAGCTACGACCCGCCGGGCGCCCAGTACTTC
TRBV10-3	TRBJ1-6	few	NA	CAISPDTTNSPLHF	TGTGCCATCAGTCCGGACACGACTAATTCACCCCTCCACTTT
TRBV20-1	TRBJ2-7	few	NA	CSANRAPGHEQYF	TGCAGTGCTAACCGGGCCCCAGGCCACGAGCAGTACTTC
TRBV28	TRBJ2-7	NA	NA	CASSFVSTAYEQYF	TGTGCCAGCAGTTTTGTATCGACAGCCTACGAGCAGTACTTC